The next 16 T cell receptor beta chains were all read from a single sample in a study of T cell repertoires in cytomegalovirus infection. TCRdb re-derived calls from the reads in MiXCR, one entry per CDR3 protein. The sample carries 200,000 to 300,000 distinct CDR3 sequences, approximately 14% recorded once. Sequencing input: PBMCs. These receptors all come from a human donor in good health (CMV status not recorded). Some clones in this sample may be carry-over from other donors' samples.

This clonotype was picked up a small number of times. The chain has TRBV25-1 and TRBJ2-1; the D is unclear. With 3 bases removed from V and 5 bases from J, the gap between germline ends came to 14 bases. The CDR3 totals 15 residues. The germline V gene has CDR1 MGHDK and CDR2 SYGVNS. CDR3 sequence reads: CASSDLSHSDNEQFF. CDR3 DNA: TGTGCCAGCAGTGACCTGTCTCATAGTGACAATGAGCAGTTCTTC.

This clonotype was seen a few times. The chain links TRBV4-1 to TRBJ1-3; no reliable D call. This CDR3 has 16 amino acids. CDR1 is MGHRA and CDR2 is YSYEKL in the germline V gene. V lost 0 bases and J 3 bases, leaving 12 bases between the germline ends. The CDR3 coding sequence is TGCGCCAGCAGCCAAGAAGGACGCCTGCTTGGAAACACCATATATTTT. Encoded protein: CASSQEGRLLGNTIYF.

This clonotype was observed a few times. The V gene is TRBV4-1, the J gene TRBJ2-7, with TRBD2 identical over 8 bases. CDR3 length: 17 amino acids. V was clipped by 1 base and J by 4 bases; unmatched bases: 12. Germline V gene sequence: CDR1 MGHRA, CDR2 YSYEKL. The CDR3 here is CASSQGEVGGGQYEQYF. The DNA of the CDR3 is TGCGCCAGCAGCCAAGGGGAGGTCGGGGGGGGGCAGTACGAGCAGTACTTC.

This clonotype was detected ten times or more. The chain carries TRBV29-1 and TRBJ1-2; D possibly corresponds to TRBD1 (5 bases). V shed 7 bases and J shed 1 base, with 10 bases lying between them. The length of the CDR3 is 12 residues. The V gene's germline CDR1 is SQVTM and CDR2 ANQGSEA. The CDR3, as DNA: TGCAGCGCGACAGATGTTAACTATGGCTACACCTTC. This sequence encodes CSATDVNYGYTF.

Turning to this clonotype: A much larger clonotype is one base distant, so this may be a read error. The chain uses TRBV6-6 and TRBJ2-7; D not certain. The length of the CDR3 is 10 residues. Per the germline V gene, CDR1 is MNHNY and CDR2 is SVGAGI (reference sequence). The CDR3 DNA reads TGTGCCAGCAGCGCTTACGAGCAGTGCTTC. It yields the protein CASSAYEQCF.

The J gene is TRBJ1-5, the V gene TRBV28; 9 positions match TRBD1. CDR1 is MDHEN, CDR2 SYDVKM, per germline. Trimming at V came to 5 bases and at J to 7 bases, leaving 9 bases not matched to a gene. This CDR3 is built from 15 residues. CDR3 amino acids: CASSTLRTGAQPQHF. The CDR3 coding sequence is TGTGCCAGCAGTACTCTCCGGACAGGGGCCCAGCCCCAGCATTTT.

Many counts were recorded for this clonotype. The chain combines TRBV20-1 with TRBJ2-7; a weak D match, TRBD1 (6 bases). The germline gives CDR1 DFQATT, CDR2 SNEGSKA (reference sequence). The ends were cut back, 5 bases at V and 2 bases at J, with 13 bases in the middle. CDR3 length: 13 amino acids. The CDR3 region has the DNA TGCAGTGCTCCCACAGGGTGGGCCTACGAGCAGTACTTC. This encodes CSAPTGWAYEQYF.

This clonotype came up many times. Here the CDR3 DNA reads TGTGCCAGCAGTTGGGACCGAGGCGCTGAAGCTTTCTTT. Translation: CASSWDRGAEAFF. This rearrangement joins TRBV2 to TRBJ1-1; D may be TRBD1 (5 bases). The CDR3 is made up of 13 amino acids. Germline CDR1 is SNHLY and CDR2 is FYNNEI. V was trimmed by 5 bases and J by 6 bases, leaving 13 bases between them.

In its sample, this clonotype was seen a few times. The chain carries TRBV27 and TRBJ1-1, with TRBD1 matching over 8 bases. Losses at the gene ends were 7 bases for V and 2 bases for J; bases not matched to a gene: 12. Per the germline V gene, CDR1 is MNHEY and CDR2 is SMNVEV (reference sequence). The CDR3 spans 16 residues. CDR3: CASNTKEDRGNTEAFF. The DNA for the CDR3 is TGTGCCAGCAATACGAAGGAAGACAGGGGCAACACTGAAGCTTTCTTT.

At least ten counts were recorded for this clonotype. This rearrangement joins TRBV6-1 to TRBJ2-3, with D possibly TRBD2 on 5 matching bases. Germline V CDR1 and CDR2: MNHNS, SASEGT. V shed 8 bases and J shed 2 bases, with 11 bases lying between them. The CDR3 totals 13 residues. The CDR3 loop reads CASSEAPTDTQYF. CDR3 in DNA: TGTGCCAGCTCGGAGGCCCCCACAGATACGCAGTATTTT.

The chain joins TRBV4-2 to TRBJ2-1; perhaps TRBD2 as D (6 bases). CDR1 is LGHNA and CDR2 is YNFKEQ in the germline V gene. This CDR3 is 16 amino acids long. Trimming cost V 1 base and J 0 bases, with 10 bases left between them. For the CDR3, the DNA is TGTGCCAGCAGCCAAGTGGGCGGGGTCTCCTACAATGAGCAGTTCTTC. Protein product: CASSQVGGVSYNEQFF.

In the case of this clonotype: The conserved closing phenylalanine or tryptophan is absent in this CDR3, likely reflecting a read error. The DNA is omitted, as the CDR3 cannot be located on it reliably, and the CDR3 follows TCRdb's listing. The CDR3 reads CASSQSQLAGGPR. V usage is TRBV23-1 and J usage is TRBJ2-3; TRBD2, the table's D call, lacks a check against the DNA. TRBV23-1 is an open reading frame, and its role is uncertain. The CDR3 sequence runs 13 residues, both termini included.

This clonotype was observed a handful of times. J is TRBJ2-4 and V is TRBV9, with D perhaps TRBD1 or TRBD2 (6 bases each). Germline assignment: CDR1 SGDLS and CDR2 YYNGEE. The length of the CDR3 is 17 residues. V was clipped by 2 bases and J by 0 bases, with 15 bases between them. CDR3 loop: CASSVDGGPIAKNIQYF. DNA of the CDR3: TGTGCCAGCAGCGTCGATGGGGGGCCCATAGCCAAAAACATTCAGTACTTC.

This clonotype has ten or more counts. The chain combines TRBV11-2 with TRBJ1-5; no definite D call. V was clipped by 1 base and J by 1 base, with 8 bases between them. This CDR3 region has 15 residues. The germline gives CDR1 SGHAT, CDR2 FQNNGV. CDR3 sequence (DNA): TGTGCCAGCAGCTTAGGTTTCAGCAGCAATCAGCCCCAGCATTTT. It translates to CASSLGFSSNQPQHF.

The rearrangement joins TRBV5-1 to TRBJ2-5, with TRBD2 matching 7 bases. Germline lookup yields CDR1 SGHRS and CDR2 YFSETQ. CDR3 length equals 15 residues. V was clipped by 3 bases and J by 3 bases; unmatched bases: 8. The CDR3 protein is CASSWAGGGEETQYF. The CDR3 coding sequence is TGCGCCAGCAGCTGGGCCGGGGGAGGGGAAGAGACCCAGTACTTC.

The chain has TRBV25-1 and TRBJ1-5; no definite D call. V was shortened by 2 bases and J by 11 bases, with 19 bases between the two germline ends. Germline V gives CDR1 MGHDK, CDR2 SYGVNS. The CDR3 sequence is 15 residues long. In DNA, the CDR3 is TGTGCCAGCAGTGAAAAAGAAGGCCTTAAGCGTGCCCAGCATTTT. Translated: CASSEKEGLKRAQHF.